A selection of T cell receptor beta chains follows, all from one sample in a study of tumor-infiltrating lymphocytes in primary liver carcinoma. TCRdb re-called the multiplex PCR reads through MiXCR, storing one row per CDR3 protein. Of around 60,000 distinct CDR3 sequences listed, around 64% were seen once; the top ten hold about 40%. The sample consisted of liver tumor tissue from sampling region 4. The receptors come from a man between 40 and 49 years old with primary liver carcinoma and hepatitis B virus infection. Each CDR3 is given with its conserved first and last residue. Fields, in order: V gene, J gene, CDR3 protein.

v_gene: TRBV29-1
j_gene: TRBJ1-1
CDR3aa: CSVLLLQGRSEAFF

v_gene: TRBV4-3
j_gene: TRBJ1-2
CDR3aa: CTSSQDRGALYGYIF

v_gene: TRBV29-1
j_gene: TRBJ2-1
CDR3aa: CSVEGRGIAEIYSEQFF

v_gene: TRBV6-6
j_gene: TRBJ1-1
CDR3aa: CTSSPGQGITEASF

v_gene: TRBV4-1
j_gene: TRBJ1-5
CDR3aa: CANSPIEGSNQPQHF

v_gene: TRBV6-1
j_gene: TRBJ1-3
CDR3aa: CASILLESSGNTIYF

v_gene: TRBV7-9
j_gene: TRBJ2-6
CDR3aa: CASQGNSPGANVLTF

v_gene: TRBV11-2
j_gene: TRBJ2-7
CDR3aa: CASSRTGDSYERHF

v_gene: TRBV6-2/TRBV6-3
j_gene: TRBJ1-1
CDR3aa: CVSNSAGPTFF

v_gene: TRBV28
j_gene: TRBJ2-7
CDR3aa: CAIRTGGSYEQYF

v_gene: TRBV4-2
j_gene: TRBJ2-6
CDR3aa: CASSQVETSGFGANALTF

v_gene: TRBV11-2
j_gene: TRBJ1-1
CDR3aa: CTSSLGPNTEVSF

v_gene: TRBV29-1
j_gene: TRBJ2-1
CDR3aa: CSVEGLAGRGFNEQFF